A single sample is the source of the 17 T cell receptor beta chains below, sequenced in a study of cytomegalovirus exposure and HLA in healthy donors (dated by TCRdb to the late 2010s). The library was prepared using the immunoSEQ multiplex PCR assay. For the multiplex PCR, a mixture combining 60 forward primers for TCR Vbeta segments and 13 reverse primers for TCR Jbeta segments was used. The clones in this table, taken by TCRdb from immuneACCESS, are in-frame only. Not every clone is retained; where verified, under half of the shortfall comes from an unresolved V gene, and the cause of the rest is unknown. The sample table holds under 200,000 clones, of which approximately 78% were seen once. The ten largest clones capture around 0.97% of the sample. The specimen was PBMCs. Every receptor here comes from a girl aged 2-15 years in good health and CMV-seropositive.

The V call is TRBV29-1, the J call TRBJ2-5; D possibly corresponds to TRBD2 (5 bases). The CDR3 is made up of 11 amino acids. The V gene's germline CDR1 is SQVTM and CDR2 ANQGSEA. The germline V and J ends were trimmed by 7 bases and 5 bases, with 11 bases remaining between them. This CDR3 is CSASWRETQYF. The DNA for the CDR3 is TGCAGCGCGTCTTGGAGGGAGACCCAGTACTTC.

Remarks on this clone: Compared with germline, one end of the junction differs, possibly owing to a read error. The J gene is TRBJ2-7, the V gene TRBV7-7; a weak D match, TRBD2 (6 bases). CDR1 SSHAT and CDR2 FNYEAQ come from the germline V gene (reference sequence). The CDR3 loop spans 14 amino acids. The chain's CDR3 is CASSLAWGAYEQYF. CDR3 coding DNA: TGTGCTAGCAGCTTAGCGTGGGGGGCCTACGAGCAGTACTTC.

CDR3 sequence: CASSPTTAGYGYTF. In nucleotides, the CDR3 is TGTGCCAGCTCCCCAACGACAGCTGGGTATGGCTACACCTTC. The chain uses TRBV18 and TRBJ1-2; a possible D gene is TRBD1 (5 bases). This CDR3 has 14 residues. V lost 6 bases and J lost 5, with 16 bases in between. Germline V gives CDR1 KGHSH, CDR2 LQKENI. The full variable domain, rest sourced from reference TRBV18 and TRBJ1-2, is NAGVMQNPRHLVRRRGQEARLRCSPMKGHSHVYWYRQLPEEGLKFMVYLQKENIIDESGMPKERFSAEFPKEGPSILRIQQVVRGDSAAYFCASSPTTAGYGYTFGSGTRLTVV.

In its sample, this clone was seen a few times. The chain employs TRBV5-6 and TRBJ2-7; 7 positions agree with TRBD2. The trim removed 4 bases at V and 6 bases at J, leaving 13 bases unmatched. The CDR3 is made up of 15 amino acids. Germline CDR1 SGHDT, CDR2 YYEEEE. The CDR3 protein is CASSRGDYHFFEQYF. The CDR3, as DNA: TGTGCCAGCAGCAGAGGGGACTACCACTTCTTCGAGCAGTACTTC. The full variable domain, in which reference TRBV5-6 and TRBJ2-7 provide the parts outside the CDR3, is DAGVTQSPTHLIKTRGQQVTLRCSPKSGHDTVSWYQQALGQGPQFIFQYYEEEERQRGNFPDRFSGHQFPNYSSELNVNALLLGDSALYLCASSRGDYHFFEQYFGPGTRLTVT.

The rearrangement joins TRBV30 to TRBJ2-2; maybe TRBD2 (6 bases). The length of the CDR3 is 13 residues. The ends were cut back, 3 bases at V and 2 bases at J, with 7 bases in the middle. Germline CDR1 GTSNPN, CDR2 SVGIG (reference sequence). CDR3 in amino acids: CAWRGLNTGELFF. The DNA for the CDR3 is TGTGCCTGGAGGGGACTTAACACCGGGGAGCTGTTTTTT.

The chain combines TRBV5-4 with TRBJ1-2; tentative D call: TRBD1 (6 bases). Germline V gene data show CDR1 as SGHNT and CDR2 as YYREEE (reference sequence). The CDR3 loop spans 12 amino acids. V gave up 4 bases and J gave up 4 bases, with 8 bases separating them. The CDR3 DNA reads as TGTGCCAGCAGCCGAGGGGGCTATGGCTACACCTTC. Its translation: CASSRGGYGYTF.

The chain recombines TRBV7-6 with TRBJ2-7, with 8 positions matching TRBD1. The V gene end was trimmed by 2 bases and the J gene end by 3 bases; junction bases not matched to a gene: 3. CDR1 and CDR2 (germline): SGHVS, FNYEAQ. The CDR3 has 14 amino acids. DNA of the CDR3: TGTGCCAGCAGCTTATTTGACAGGGGCTACGAGCAGTACTTC. This gives the protein CASSLFDRGYEQYF.

V and J are TRBV5-1 and TRBJ2-7; the match to TRBD2 covers 9 bases. V trimming: 5 bases; J trimming: 0 bases; junction bases outside the gene matches: 6. Germline loops: CDR1 SGHRS, CDR2 YFSETQ. The CDR3 contains 15 residues. For the CDR3, the DNA is TGCGCCAGCAGACCGAAGCGGGAGGACTCCTACGAGCAGTACTTC. Its protein product is CASRPKREDSYEQYF.

The chain has TRBV9 and TRBJ2-3; D gene ambiguous. Looked up from germline, CDR1 is SGDLS and CDR2 is YYNGEE. The CDR3 contains 14 residues. With 4 bases removed from V and 0 bases from J, the gap between germline ends came to 9 bases. CDR3 region: CASSSDSSTDTQYF. CDR3 coding DNA: TGTGCCAGCAGCTCCGACTCTAGCACAGATACGCAGTATTTT.

This chain joins TRBV5-1 and TRBJ2-3; 10 bases are shared with TRBD2. This CDR3 has 17 amino acids. J was trimmed by 5 bases and V by 4 bases; bases with no gene match: 13. Looked up from germline, CDR1 is SGHRS and CDR2 is YFSETQ. CDR3 nucleotides: TGCGCCAGCAGCCTGGGTGCTAGCGGGAGCATCGGAGATACGCAGTATTTT. Amino acid sequence: CASSLGASGSIGDTQYF.

The chain joins TRBV5-1 to TRBJ2-7, with D perhaps matching TRBD2 (5 bases). CDR3 length: 17 amino acids. V was shortened by 5 bases and J by 5 bases, with 26 bases between the two germline ends. CDR1 is SGHRS and CDR2 is YFSETQ in the germline V gene. CDR3 DNA: TGCGCCAGCAGAAAGAGATCCGCCAGCGGCCATGCTCACGAGCAGTACTTC. Amino acid sequence: CASRKRSASGHAHEQYF. The variable domain in full, with the rest retrieved from reference TRBV5-1 and TRBJ2-7, is KAGVTQTPRYLIKTRGQQVTLSCSPISGHRSVSWYQQTPGQGLQFLFEYFSETQRNKGNFPGRFSGRQFSNSRSEMNVSTLELGDSALYLCASRKRSASGHAHEQYFGPGTRLTVT.

The chain uses TRBV19 and TRBJ2-5; possible D gene TRBD2, 6 bases. The CDR3 consists of 13 residues. V was trimmed by 4 bases and J by 4 bases, leaving 10 bases between them. The germline CDR1 and CDR2 sequences are LNHDA and SQIVND (reference sequence). The CDR3 loop reads CASSTRGIETQYF. Here the CDR3 DNA reads TGTGCCAGTAGTACCCGGGGGATAGAGACCCAGTACTTC.

This chain links TRBV6-1 with TRBJ1-5; 9 positions agree with TRBD1. The CDR3 has 18 residues. CDR1 and CDR2 from the germline V gene are MNHNS and SASEGT. V dropped 3 bases and J dropped 0; count of bases not matched to a gene: 9. The CDR3 region has the DNA TGTGCCAGCAGTGAGGCCGAAACAGGGGGCAGTAGCAATCAGCCCCAGCATTTT. Its translation is CASSEAETGGSSNQPQHF.

V is TRBV10-3 and J is TRBJ1-1; 9 bases are a match to TRBD1. CDR3 length: 15 amino acids. With V trimmed by 10 bases and J by 5 bases, 14 bases remained unmatched. Per germline, CDR1 ENHRY and CDR2 SYGVKD. In nucleotides, the CDR3 is TGTGCCACCGAAGGAACACAGGGGGCTGGGACTGAAGCTTTCTTT. Translating gives CATEGTQGAGTEAFF.

The V and J genes are TRBV18 and TRBJ2-7, with 8 bases matching TRBD1. Germline V gene sequence: CDR1 KGHSH, CDR2 LQKENI. This CDR3 comprises 13 residues. Trimming removed 8 bases from V and 5 bases from J; junction bases left unmatched: 8. The DNA for the CDR3 is TGTGCCAGCACTTCGACAGGGGCCCACGAGCAGTACTTC. This translates into CASTSTGAHEQYF. The full variable domain, with the rest looked up from reference TRBV18 and TRBJ2-7, is NAGVMQNPRHLVRRRGQEARLRCSPMKGHSHVYWYRQLPEEGLKFMVYLQKENIIDESGMPKERFSAEFPKEGPSILRIQQVVRGDSAAYFCASTSTGAHEQYFGPGTRLTVT.

The chain has TRBV30 and TRBJ1-1, with D unresolved. The germline V gene encodes CDR1 GTSNPN and CDR2 SVGIG (reference sequence). This CDR3 comprises 14 residues. Trimming took 3 bases from V and 5 from J, leaving 16 bases between them. CDR3 region: CAWRRAGLGTEAFF. CDR3 DNA sequence: TGTGCCTGGAGAAGGGCGGGTCTAGGGACTGAAGCTTTCTTT.

This clone was picked up one time. This sequence joins TRBV7-8 and TRBJ2-7; D perhaps matches TRBD1 (5 bases). Germline CDR1 is SGHVS and CDR2 is FQNEAQ. V gave up 1 base and J gave up 3 bases, with 7 bases separating them. The CDR3 spans 13 residues. CDR3 protein: CASSLGRVYEQYF. CDR3 nucleotides: TGTGCCAGCAGCTTAGGCAGGGTCTACGAGCAGTACTTC.